This passage covers 23 T cell receptor beta chains from one sample sequenced in a study of T-cell reconstitution after alpha-beta-depleted transplantation in children. The authors prepared the TCRbeta library with unique molecular identifiers. TCRdb processed the PCR reads anew with MiXCR; each CDR3 protein has one entry. Of more than 550,000 distinct CDR3 sequences listed, 10% to 13% are singletons. The sample here was PBMCs from the stem cell graft donor, taken from the stem cell graft. The receptors derive from a human donor who donated a stem cell graft to a child with acute myeloid leukemia.

A note on this clonotype: One end of the junction fails to match germline, which may point to a read error. The gene calls are TRBV7-7 and TRBJ2-3, with TRBD2 identical over 10 bases. Germline V gene lookup returns CDR1 SSHAT and CDR2 FNYEAQ (reference sequence). This CDR3 is built from 18 residues. The DNA of the CDR3 is TGTGCTAGCAGCTTAGGAAGCGGGAGGGACTCCGACGGAGATACGCAGTATTTT. Its protein is CASSLGSGRDSDGDTQYF. Full variable domain (missing parts from reference TRBV7-7 and TRBJ2-3): GAGVSQSPRYKVTKRGQDVTLRCDPISSHATLYWYQQALGQGPEFLTYFNYEAQPDKSGLPSDRFSAERPEGSISTLTIQRTEQRDSAMYRCASSLGSGRDSDGDTQYFGPGTRLTVL.

The chain employs TRBV10-3 and TRBJ1-5; tentative D call: TRBD1 (6 bases). This CDR3 is 13 amino acids long. Trimming cost V 9 bases and J 14 bases, with 23 bases left between them. CDR1 and CDR2 (germline): ENHRY, SYGVKD. The CDR3 here is CAIKGAPGAQEHF. The CDR3 region has the DNA TGTGCCATTAAGGGAGCTCCAGGGGCACAGGAGCATTTT.

This clonotype has ten or more counts. The V and J genes are TRBV6-2 or TRBV6-3 and TRBJ1-2; no definite D call. Looked up from germline, CDR1 is MNHEY and CDR2 is SVGEGT. V was trimmed by 6 bases and J by 2 bases, leaving 13 bases between them. There are 14 residues in the CDR3. The CDR3 region has the DNA TGTGCCAGCAGCCAACGACGGACGAACTATGGCTACACCTTC. It encodes CASSQRRTNYGYTF.

This clonotype was seen a handful of times. The genes are TRBV7-9 and TRBJ2-7; no clear D. Germline CDR1 SEHNR, CDR2 FQNEAQ (reference sequence). The CDR3 sequence is 12 residues long. V gave up 7 bases and J gave up 3 bases, with 10 bases separating them. In DNA, the CDR3 is TGTGCCAGCACCCTGGGCAGCTACGAGCAGTACTTC. Translating gives CASTLGSYEQYF.

The chain employs TRBV6-2 or TRBV6-3 and TRBJ2-5; a possible D gene is TRBD1 (6 bases). CDR1 and CDR2 from the germline V gene are MNHEY and SVGEGT. This CDR3 is built from 14 residues. V shed 4 bases and J shed 2 bases, with 11 bases lying between them. The CDR3 nucleotides read TGTGCCAGCAGTTTCACGGACAGTCAAGAGACCCAGTACTTC. This translates into CASSFTDSQETQYF.

A few counts support this clonotype. For the CDR3, the DNA is TGTGCCAGCAGCCCCGGGACAGGGGCCCCCCACACAGATACGCAGTATTTT. This gives the protein CASSPGTGAPHTDTQYF. The V and J genes are TRBV12-3 or TRBV12-4 and TRBJ2-3; 10 positions agree with TRBD1. Losses at the gene ends were 6 bases for V and 2 bases for J; bases not matched to a gene: 11. There are 17 residues in the CDR3.

The table lists this clonotype with many counts. The chain employs TRBV20-1 and TRBJ1-1; tentatively, D is TRBD1 (5 bases). Per the germline V gene, CDR1 is DFQATT and CDR2 is SNEGSKA (reference sequence). Trimming removed 3 bases at V and 3 bases at J, with 14 bases between. The CDR3 runs 14 residues. The CDR3 sequence is CSASPGQRHTEAFF. The CDR3 nucleotides are TGCAGTGCTAGCCCGGGGCAGCGGCACACTGAAGCTTTCTTT.

This clonotype was observed a few times. The chain employs TRBV12-3 or TRBV12-4 and TRBJ1-2; unclear D gene. Between the trimmed V and J ends, which lost 3 bases and 1 base, there was a span of 6 bases. This CDR3 is built from 13 residues. The CDR3 bases are TGTGCCAGCAGTTTTAACAGTAACTATGGCTACACCTTC. Protein product: CASSFNSNYGYTF.

This clonotype was seen repeatedly, ten times or more. The chain carries TRBV7-2 and TRBJ2-5; no clear D gene. This CDR3 region has 12 residues. Trimming left V 3 bases short and J 4 bases short, with 6 bases between. Looked up from germline, CDR1 is SGHTA and CDR2 is FQGNSA. The CDR3, as DNA: TGTGCCAGCAGCTTTGAGAGAGAGACCCAGTACTTC. It specifies CASSFERETQYF.

There are a few counts of this clonotype. The V call is TRBV24-1, the J call TRBJ1-5, with D hard to call. In germline, CDR1 is KGHDR, CDR2 SFDVKD. The CDR3 loop spans 18 amino acids. The ends were cut back, 4 bases at V and 4 bases at J, with 22 bases in the middle. The CDR3 sequence is CATSDARRAPSTNQPQHF. CDR3 nucleotides: TGTGCCACCAGTGACGCCCGAAGGGCCCCATCGACTAATCAGCCCCAGCATTTT.

V and J are TRBV6-6 and TRBJ2-7; TRBD2 matches 8 bases. The CDR3 loop spans 13 amino acids. The ends lost 7 bases at V and 7 bases at J; junction bases unmatched: 9. Germline V gene sequence: CDR1 MNHNY, CDR2 SVGAGI (reference sequence). The CDR3 spells CASTRTSQHEQYF. The CDR3 bases are TGTGCCAGCACGCGGACTAGCCAGCATGAGCAGTACTTC.

Of note for this clonotype: No conserved phenylalanine or tryptophan ends this CDR3, so it is likely a read error. This chain joins TRBV14 and TRBJ1-1; possible D gene TRBD1, 5 bases. Trimming shortened V by 1 base and J by 4 bases, and 13 bases separated the two germline ends. The CDR3 is 15 residues long. Per the germline V gene, CDR1 is SGHDN and CDR2 is FVKESK. The CDR3 is CASSQVRGRGTEAFV. DNA of the CDR3: TGTGCCAGCAGCCAAGTGCGAGGGAGGGGCACTGAAGCTTTCGTT.

In its sample, this clonotype was seen many times. The chain couples TRBV7-9 to TRBJ2-3; D tentatively reads TRBD1 or TRBD2 (5 bases each). Germline CDR1 reads SEHNR; CDR2 reads FQNEAQ (reference sequence). Trimming took 2 bases from V and 0 from J, leaving 9 bases between them. The CDR3 contains 15 residues. The CDR3: CASSLNGASTDTQYF. The CDR3 region has the DNA TGTGCCAGCAGCTTAAACGGGGCCAGCACAGATACGCAGTATTTT.

V is TRBV20-1 and J is TRBJ1-5, with TRBD1 matching over 8 bases. The trim removed 0 bases at V and 7 bases at J, leaving 8 bases unmatched. CDR3 length: 15 amino acids. Germline V gives CDR1 DFQATT, CDR2 SNEGSKA (reference sequence). The CDR3 loop reads CSARDSGGLTQPQHF. As DNA, the CDR3 is TGCAGTGCTAGAGATTCAGGGGGCCTCACCCAGCCCCAGCATTTT.

This clonotype came up many times. The rearrangement joins TRBV29-1 to TRBJ2-2, with TRBD1 identical over 9 bases. The CDR3 sequence is 14 residues long. CDR1 and CDR2 from the germline V gene are SQVTM and ANQGSEA. The ends lost 5 bases at V and 6 bases at J; junction bases unmatched: 7. The CDR3 spells CSVNRGRDAGELFF. The CDR3 DNA is TGCAGCGTTAACAGGGGGCGGGACGCCGGGGAGCTGTTTTTT.

This clonotype turned up a few times. The chain has TRBV30 and TRBJ1-6; no definite D call. V was pared by 3 bases and J by 6 bases, with 18 bases between. The CDR3 is 16 residues long. Germline CDR1 is GTSNPN and CDR2 is SVGIG (reference sequence). CDR3 sequence reads: CAWSLVGVAANSPLHF. The CDR3 DNA sequence: TGTGCCTGGAGCCTTGTTGGGGTCGCTGCTAATTCACCCCTCCACTTT.

This rearrangement joins TRBV6-1 to TRBJ1-5; TRBD1 might be the D (5 bases). Between the trimmed V and J ends, which lost 4 bases and 2 bases, there was a span of 15 bases. The CDR3 is 16 amino acids. CDR1 and CDR2 (germline): MNHNS, SASEGT. CDR3 nucleotides: TGTGCCAGCAGTGTAGACCGGGCCAGGGGCAATCAGCCCCAGCATTTT. Protein sequence: CASSVDRARGNQPQHF.

This clonotype was seen only a few times. The chain links TRBV14 to TRBJ1-4; D call uncertain. Trimming removed 1 base at V and 10 bases at J, with 19 bases between. Germline V gene sequence: CDR1 SGHDN, CDR2 FVKESK. The CDR3 loop spans 16 amino acids. Written as DNA, the CDR3 is TGTGCCAGCAGCCAAGTAGCGGGCAGCAGTAACGGAAAACTGTTTTTT. Encoded protein: CASSQVAGSSNGKLFF. The variable domain in full, completed from reference TRBV14 and TRBJ1-4, reads EAGVTQFPSHSVIEKGQTVTLRCDPISGHDNLYWYRRVMGKEIKFLLHFVKESKQDESGMPNNRFLAERTGGTYSTLKVQPAELEDSGVYFCASSQVAGSSNGKLFFGSGTQLSVL.

This clonotype was detected many times. The V call is TRBV5-1, the J call TRBJ2-3; TRBD1 agrees at 9 bases. This CDR3 region has 16 residues. Germline CDR1 SGHRS, CDR2 YFSETQ. Trimming took 3 bases from V and 3 from J; bases not matched to a gene: 8. CDR3 DNA: TGCGCCAGCAGCTCAGGAGGGACAGGGAGGACAGATACGCAGTATTTT. The encoded protein is CASSSGGTGRTDTQYF.

This clonotype showed up many times. The chain links TRBV28 to TRBJ2-5; 11 bases are a match to TRBD2. The J segment lost 4 bases and the V segment lost 2 bases, leaving 9 bases of the junction unmatched. The CDR3 extends over 17 amino acids. The germline CDR1 and CDR2 sequences are MDHEN and SYDVKM. The CDR3 region is CASSLNLAGGGSETQYF. In DNA, the CDR3 is TGTGCCAGCAGTTTAAACCTAGCGGGAGGAGGGTCAGAGACCCAGTACTTC.

This clonotype was seen at least ten times. The chain combines TRBV20-1 with TRBJ2-2; 10 nucleotides align to TRBD1. This CDR3 comprises 15 residues. J was trimmed by 6 bases and V by 2 bases; bases with no gene match: 6. Germline loops: CDR1 DFQATT, CDR2 SNEGSKA (reference sequence). The CDR3 region is CSARFSGTGAGELFF. The CDR3 DNA sequence: TGCAGTGCTAGATTCTCCGGGACAGGGGCCGGGGAGCTGTTTTTT.

This clonotype was counted between two and nine times. This chain connects TRBV6-1 to TRBJ2-1; TRBD2 matches at 9 bases. Germline V gene data show CDR1 as MNHNS and CDR2 as SASEGT. This CDR3 contains 17 residues. The V gene end was trimmed by 6 bases and the J gene end by 3 bases; junction bases not matched to a gene: 12. The CDR3 region is CASRAPASGTDYNEQFF. The CDR3 nucleotides read TGTGCCAGCAGAGCCCCGGCTAGCGGGACTGACTACAATGAGCAGTTCTTC.

Many counts were recorded for this clonotype. The CDR3 DNA is TGTGCCAGCTCACCAGCTAGCCTTGGCGCCGGGGAGCTGTTTTTT. Encoded protein: CASSPASLGAGELFF. The rearrangement links TRBV18 to TRBJ2-2; perhaps TRBD2 as D (5 bases). Germline V gene lookup returns CDR1 KGHSH and CDR2 LQKENI. CDR3 length: 15 amino acids. V was pared by 2 bases and J by 6 bases, with 13 bases between.